This entry is about one T cell receptor beta chain. Its antigen is not yet known. The input lacks base qualities; no much larger clone sits a single base away. This entry comes from a study of control samples from healthy donors and cancer patients (dated by TCRdb to 2019 to 2021). The CDR3 starts with the cysteine, ends with the valine, and has 13 residues. Only the CDR3 DNA stays, 39 bases, in frame from base 1. CDR1 and CDR2, per the germline V gene (reference sequence), are LNHDA and SQIVND. The germline ends are 6 bases apart after V is trimmed by 3 bases and J by 0 bases. Libraries were constructed by the immunoSEQ multiplex PCR assay. TCRdb holds this immuneACCESS table with in-frame rearrangements only. Some clones are missing; in checked studies, unresolved V genes explain under half, and the rest has no known cause. For this sample there are about 89,000 clones; roughly 86% appear just once. Roughly 21% of the sample is in the top ten clones.

This clonotype originated in a man aged 25-40 years in good health. The sample consisted of blood. The chain was built from TRBV19 and TRBJ2-7; the D gene assignment is ambiguous. The CDR3 sequence is CASSMGLSYEQYV. The nucleotide sequence is TGTGCCAGTAGTATGGGCCTCTCCTACGAGCAGTACGTC.